This entry describes one T cell receptor beta chain. What this receptor recognizes is not known. No per-base quality is available; no much larger clone lies one base away. TCRbeta CDR3 regions were amplified from genomic DNA by means of the immunoSEQ Assay, a bias-controlled multiplex PCR. The authors' pipeline ran thus. Nucleated cell counts per sample were estimated from amplification of reference gene primers within the assay. To quantify the absolute abundance of each unique TCRbeta CDR3 rearrangement, sequence reads were collapsed and filtered. For each sample, productive Simpson clonality was calculated as the square root of Simpson's diversity index over productive rearrangements. This immuneACCESS table, as held by TCRdb, lists in-frame sequences with V and J called but not all clones. Of the missing ones, under half trace to an unresolved V gene in checked studies; the others have no known cause. The V and J calls and clone size are taken from that table; D and trimming were inferred from the DNA. The sample data list around 230,000 clones, and over 70% of these were observed just once. The top ten clonotypes cover around 25% of the sample.

The collaborating institutions used their own protocols to collect whole blood in K2EDTA tubes. For TCRbeta analysis, collaborators shipped samples in one of three forms: frozen whole blood, isolated PBMCs, or DNA extracted from either of those sample types. The data are from a study of blood T cell repertoires in COVID-19 (dated by TCRdb to 2018 to 2020). Some background on the complete study: Collaborator samples came from the United States, Italy and Spain and covered acute and convalescent phases of COVID-19. The prospective study material was composed of cDNA or gDNA derived from T cells, B-cell-depleted T cells, or PBMCs. Subjects who had been exposed to COVID-19, were actively infected with it, or had recovered from it provided the deeply sampled blood TCRbeta repertoires that made up the dataset. A freely available public database, intended as a resource for researchers studying the immune response to SARS-CoV-2, is where the repertoires were released. The samples were drawn from two sources: the first 160 participants of the ongoing ImmuneRACE study, and 1,254 subjects contributed by 6 global collaborators. The sample metadata nearly always contained a de-identified subject ID, COVID-19 status, age in years and sex. Where HLA class I and class II types were available, the types were taken from metadata supplied by the sample provider, not from assay-based typing.

What the research found in general, with its limitations: How much clinical and demographic metadata was included differed by source and by participant, and the metadata was provided uncurated.

This sequence was found in a man in his forties or fifties with acute or convalescent COVID-19. The sample taken for sequencing was peripheral blood.

For the CDR3, the sequence is CASSESANTEAFF. The nucleotides are TGTGCCAGCAGTGAGAGTGCAAACACTGAAGCTTTCTTT. This chain joins TRBV6-4 to TRBJ1-1, with the D gene call left open. The junction shows trimming of 3 bases on V and 2 bases on J, plus 7 bases between the germline ends. For CDR1 and CDR2, the germline V gene lists MRHNA and SNTAGT. There are 13 amino acids in the CDR3, from cysteine to phenylalanine inclusive. Here the CDR3 DNA is all that survives: 39 bases in frame from base 1.